A selection of T cell receptor beta chains follows, all from one sample in a study of Ad26.COV2.S vaccination and SARS-CoV-2 variants. The data were produced by immunoSEQ multiplex PCR, yet TCRdb's version contains in-frame clones alone and is incomplete. Among roughly 420,000 clones listed, approximately 92% were seen once. Sequenced here: peripheral blood, sampled in a trial of Ad26.COV2.S vaccine versus placebo. The receptors stem from a person between 18 and 60 years old who received the Ad26.COV2.S COVID-19 vaccine or a placebo. The CDR3 runs from the conserved cysteine through the conserved F or W. A D gene is named only where the DNA matches it firmly. The size field is filled for only some rows; it gives once, few, many or a size class.

>-|TRBJ1-5|TRBV7-2|-
CASSLGPGNQPQHF
TGTGCCAGCAGCTTAGGGCCAGGAAATCAGCCCCAGCATTTT
>-|TRBJ1-5|TRBV3-1/TRBV3-2|-
CASSQGLGQPQHF
TGTGCCAGCAGCCAAGGCCTTGGTCAGCCCCAGCATTTT
>-|TRBJ1-1|TRBV18|TRBD1
CASSLGRQGNTEAFF
TGTGCCAGCTCACTAGGGCGACAGGGGAACACTGAAGCTTTCTTT
>once|TRBJ1-5|TRBV3-1/TRBV3-2|TRBD1
CASSPRDREGQPQHF
TGTGCCAGCAGCCCCCGGGACAGGGAGGGTCAGCCCCAGCATTTT
>-|TRBJ1-4|TRBV28|-
CASSTPREVNEKLFF
TGTGCCAGCAGCACTCCGAGGGAAGTAAATGAAAAACTGTTTTTT
>-|TRBJ2-5|TRBV6-6|-
CASAAGALQETQYF
TGTGCCAGCGCGGCAGGGGCTCTCCAAGAGACCCAGTACTTC
>-|TRBJ1-1|TRBV6-1|-
CASSEGWGAITEAFF
TGTGCCAGCAGTGAAGGGTGGGGGGCAATCACTGAAGCTTTCTTT
>-|TRBJ2-7|TRBV30|-
CAWSVLSRDGEQYF
TGTGCCTGGAGTGTACTCTCAAGGGATGGCGAGCAGTACTTC
>-|TRBJ1-3|TRBV5-6|-
CASSLFQANSGNTIYF
TGTGCCAGCAGCTTGTTTCAGGCAAACTCTGGAAACACCATATATTTT
>-|TRBJ2-7|TRBV7-6|-
CASTTSPGVFYEQYF
TGTGCCAGCACCACCTCCCCAGGGGTATTCTACGAGCAGTACTTC
>-|TRBJ1-4|TRBV15|TRBD1
CATSSGNRGVANEKLFF
TGTGCCACCAGCAGCGGGAACAGGGGGGTGGCTAATGAAAAACTGTTTTTT
>-|TRBJ2-1|TRBV9|-
CASSVTVYNEQFF
TGTGCCAGCAGCGTAACTGTCTACAATGAGCAGTTCTTC
>-|TRBJ2-5|TRBV2|TRBD1
CAGRDRDETQYF
TGTGCCGGACGGGACAGAGACGAGACCCAGTACTTC
>-|TRBJ1-6|TRBV7-9|TRBD1
CASSLRGQGNSPLHF
TGTGCCAGCAGCTTAAGGGGACAGGGGAATTCACCCCTCCACTTT
>-|TRBJ2-3|TRBV5-1|-
CASSLVPAPDTQYF
TGCGCCAGCAGCTTGGTCCCAGCCCCAGATACGCAGTATTTT
>-|TRBJ1-2|TRBV7-8|-
CASSVTGVQDSYGYTF
TGTGCCAGCAGCGTAACCGGGGTACAGGATAGTTACGGCTACACCTTC
>-|TRBJ2-7|TRBV28|-
CASSQTGRVIAYEQYF
TGTGCCAGCAGTCAAACCGGACGTGTCATAGCCTACGAGCAGTACTTC
>-|TRBJ2-7|TRBV24-1|-
CATSDDSYEQYF
TGTGCCACCAGTGATGACAGCTACGAGCAGTACTTC
>-|TRBJ2-2|TRBV7-3|-
CASSSSGAGELFF
TGTGCCAGCAGCTCATCGGGGGCCGGGGAGCTGTTTTTT
>-|TRBJ2-6|TRBV7-3|-
CASSLNSRGSGANVLTF
TGTGCCAGCAGCTTAAACTCCAGGGGCTCTGGGGCCAACGTCCTGACTTTC
>once|TRBJ1-1|TRBV7-2|-
CASSPLGTMNTEAFF
TGTGCCAGCAGCCCCCTCGGAACAATGAACACTGAAGCTTTCTTT
>once|TRBJ2-1|TRBV3-1/TRBV3-2|-
CASSQEKVGQVEQFF
TGTGCCAGCAGCCAAGAGAAGGTCGGGCAGGTTGAGCAGTTCTTC
>-|TRBJ2-2|TRBV11-2|-
CASSYGYTANTGELFF
TGTGCCAGCAGCTACGGATACACCGCGAACACCGGGGAGCTGTTTTTT
>-|TRBJ1-2|TRBV11-2|-
CASSLAPGAINYGYTF
TGTGCCAGCAGCTTAGCGCCAGGGGCGATAAACTATGGCTACACCTTC
>-|TRBJ2-5|TRBV7-2|-
CASSHARTSETQYF
TGTGCCAGCAGCCACGCACGGACATCGGAGACCCAGTACTTC
>-|TRBJ2-7|TRBV20-1|TRBD1
CSATDRAEQYF
TGCAGTGCTACAGACAGGGCCGAGCAGTACTTC
>-|TRBJ2-3|TRBV10-3|TRBD1
CAISGGQGITDTQYF
TGTGCCATCAGTGGTGGACAGGGGATAACAGATACGCAGTATTTT
>-|TRBJ2-3|TRBV18|TRBD2
CASSANLADTDTQYF
TGTGCCAGCTCAGCTAATCTAGCGGATACAGATACGCAGTATTTT
>-|TRBJ2-1|TRBV29-1|-
CSVGGALWDSEQFF
TGCAGCGTTGGCGGAGCGCTATGGGATAGTGAGCAGTTCTTC
>-|TRBJ2-3|TRBV19|TRBD2
CASSVLLAGEGDTQYF
TGTGCCAGTAGTGTCCTACTAGCGGGAGAGGGAGATACGCAGTATTTT
>-|TRBJ2-5|TRBV19|TRBD2
CASGRERGSKETQYF
TGTGCCTCCGGTCGTGAGCGGGGGTCCAAAGAGACCCAGTACTTC
>-|TRBJ2-7|TRBV6-5|TRBD1
CASSQSGTGHYEQYF
TGTGCCAGCAGTCAGAGCGGGACAGGGCACTACGAGCAGTACTTC
>-|TRBJ1-1|TRBV6-5|-
CASRVQGNTEAFF
TGTGCCAGCAGGGTACAAGGGAACACTGAAGCTTTCTTT
>few|TRBJ1-2|TRBV6-5|TRBD1
CASHYRGGGYTF
TGTGCCAGCCATTACAGGGGGGGTGGCTACACCTTC
>-|TRBJ2-3|TRBV9|TRBD2
CASSSLAGGPSLDTDTQYF
TGTGCCAGCAGCTCCTTAGCGGGAGGGCCCTCCTTGGACACAGATACGCAGTATTTT
>-|TRBJ2-7|TRBV28|-
CASSSPPGWGSVEQYF
TGTGCCAGCAGTTCCCCCCCCGGTTGGGGTTCTGTCGAGCAGTACTTC
>-|TRBJ2-5|TRBV15|TRBD1
CATSRAPGQGMKTQYF
TGTGCCACCAGCAGGGCGCCGGGACAGGGTATGAAGACCCAGTACTTC
>-|TRBJ2-1|TRBV5-4|TRBD2
CASSLGYWRGGSSYNEQFF
TGTGCCAGCAGCCTGGGTTATTGGCGCGGGGGGTCCTCCTACAATGAGCAGTTCTTC
>-|TRBJ2-7|TRBV5-4|TRBD1
CASSLGGDRSYEQYF
TGTGCCAGCAGCTTGGGCGGGGACAGGAGCTACGAGCAGTACTTC
>-|TRBJ1-5|TRBV12-3/TRBV12-4|-
CASSLDSHQPQHF
TGTGCCAGCAGTTTAGACAGCCATCAGCCCCAGCATTTT
>-|TRBJ2-1|TRBV30|-
CAWSRTKQFF
TGTGCCTGGAGTAGGACTAAGCAGTTCTTC
>-|TRBJ2-7|TRBV11-2|-
CASSFGADYEQYF
TGTGCCAGCAGCTTTGGGGCGGACTACGAGCAGTACTTC
>-|TRBJ2-5|TRBV10-2|TRBD2
CASSPTSGGAGETQYF
TGCGCCAGCAGTCCGACTAGCGGGGGGGCCGGCGAGACCCAGTACTTC
>-|TRBJ2-5|TRBV28|-
CASSSGLPQETQYF
TGTGCCAGCAGCTCGGGACTTCCACAAGAGACCCAGTACTTC
>-|TRBJ2-7|TRBV2|-
CASSVTIGPYEQYF
TGTGCCAGCAGTGTGACCATTGGGCCCTACGAGCAGTACTTC
>-|TRBJ2-1|TRBV19|TRBD2
CASSGTSVGEQFF
TGTGCCAGTTCCGGGACTAGCGTAGGTGAGCAGTTCTTC
>-|TRBJ2-5|TRBV28|-
CASSLLGGGETQYF
TGTGCCAGCAGTTTATTGGGTGGAGGAGAGACCCAGTACTTC
>-|TRBJ2-2|TRBV11-3|-
CASSPFGLYAGELFF
TGTGCCAGCAGCCCATTCGGACTGTACGCCGGGGAGCTGTTTTTT
>-|TRBJ2-7|TRBV4-2|TRBD2
CASSFGGAAYEQYF
TGTGCCAGCAGTTTCGGGGGGGCCGCTTACGAGCAGTACTTC
>-|TRBJ1-2|TRBV28|-
CASSSTNGYGYTF
TGTGCCAGCAGTTCGACGAACGGCTATGGCTACACCTTC